The table lists the clone carrying this T cell receptor beta chain with many counts. Its target is not known. TCRdb itself ran the 5' RACE reads through MiXCR, one entry per CDR3 protein. The table has around 490,000 distinct CDR3 sequences, 14% seen once. With 5 bases removed from V and 6 bases from J, the gap between germline ends came to 18 bases. The CDR3 is 15 residues long. Looked up from germline, CDR1 is SGHTA and CDR2 is FQGNSA. This record belongs to a study of identical twins. The study, taken as a whole, reports: The study based its conclusions on cross-sectional statistical analysis and did not follow the same donors.

The same sample was also used in a study of yellow fever vaccine responses in identical twins.

Sequencing was performed on CD4+ T cells sorted from blood. The rearrangement uses TRBV7-2 and TRBJ2-3; D is undetermined. This TCR came from a woman aged 18-29 years in good health. The CDR3 sequence: CASSNRASPADTQYF. The CDR3 DNA follows: TGTGCCAGCAGCAACCGGGCGTCCCCGGCGGATACGCAGTATTTT.